The 5 T cell receptor beta chains reported below all come from one sample, sequenced in a study of T cell repertoires in cytomegalovirus infection. TCRdb redid the calling of the reads with MiXCR, one entry per CDR3 protein. Among hundreds of thousands of distinct CDR3 sequences, more than 40% were seen once, and the ten largest hold about 39%. The antigens for these receptors are not known. The specimen comprised cultured PBMCs, sampled from culture after CMV antigen stimulation. These receptors were collected from a human donor in good health (CMV status not recorded). Some clones in this sample may be carry-over from other donors' samples.

This clonotype was found a few times. The chain employs TRBV7-7 and TRBJ2-5, with 9 bases identical to TRBD2. The V gene end was trimmed by 5 bases and the J gene end by 4 bases; junction bases not matched to a gene: 8. The CDR3 is 15 residues long. Germline CDR1 reads SSHAT; CDR2 reads FNYEAQ (reference sequence). The DNA of the CDR3 is TGTGCCAGCAGCCCGTTAGCGGGAGCGGGAGAGACCCAGTACTTC. It encodes CASSPLAGAGETQYF. Filled out from reference TRBV7-7 and TRBJ2-5, the complete variable domain reads GAGVSQSPRYKVTKRGQDVTLRCDPISSHATLYWYQQALGQGPEFLTYFNYEAQPDKSGLPSDRFSAERPEGSISTLTIQRTEQRDSAMYRCASSPLAGAGETQYFGPGTRLLVL.

This clonotype was seen only once. V gene TRBV18 combines with J gene TRBJ2-7, with D uncertain. Germline CDR1 is KGHSH and CDR2 is LQKENI. The length of the CDR3 is 14 residues. V was shortened by 0 bases and J by 2 bases, with 8 bases between the two germline ends. The DNA of the CDR3 is TGTGCCAGCTCACCACCGGGCATGGCCTACGAGCAGTACTTC. This gives the protein CASSPPGMAYEQYF.

The rearrangement uses TRBV5-1 and TRBJ1-1; tentatively, D is TRBD1 (5 bases). CDR1 and CDR2 (germline): SGHRS, YFSETQ. V lost 10 bases, J lost 0 bases, and 19 bases lay in between. This CDR3 spans 15 amino acids. The DNA for the CDR3 is TGCGCCTCCCGATTACAGGAAGGATTGAACACTGAAGCTTTCTTT. Translated, it gives CASRLQEGLNTEAFF.

This sequence joins TRBV7-6 and TRBJ2-7, with no clear D. The CDR3 loop spans 17 amino acids. CDR1 is SGHVS and CDR2 is FNYEAQ in the germline V gene. The V end lost 0 bases, the J end lost 0 bases, and 15 bases lay between the germline ends. This chain's CDR3 is CASSLAMTGVDSYEQYF. In DNA, the CDR3 is TGTGCCAGCAGCTTAGCGATGACGGGCGTAGACTCCTACGAGCAGTACTTC. The full variable domain, completed using reference TRBV7-6 and TRBJ2-7, is GAGVSQSPRYKVTKRGQDVALRCDPISGHVSLYWYRQALGQGPEFLTYFNYEAQQDKSGLPNDRFSAERPEGSISTLTIQRTEQRDSAMYRCASSLAMTGVDSYEQYFGPGTRLTVT.

This clonotype was observed a few times. This sequence joins TRBV27 and TRBJ1-2; maybe TRBD1 (6 bases). Trimming pared 1 base from V and 5 bases from J, leaving 14 bases between. Germline V gene sequence: CDR1 MNHEY, CDR2 SMNVEV (reference sequence). This CDR3 has 15 residues. The CDR3 loop is CASSLFPVRGYGYTF. In DNA, the CDR3 is TGTGCCAGCAGTTTATTCCCGGTTAGGGGGTATGGCTACACCTTC.